The entry below gives a single TCR beta chain sequence along with its context. The sample is drawn from a study of memory CD8 T cells in hepatitis C reinfection. Time point reported: late/post reinfection, 12 to 24 weeks after detection. No in vitro expansion preceded TCR sequencing of the sorted cells. At all three reinfection time points, viable CD3+ CD8+ CD45RO- cells from a couple of donors served as controls. The V end was cut by 7 bases, the J end by 2 bases, with 14 bases between. Per the germline V gene, CDR1 is MDHEN and CDR2 is SYDVKM. There are 14 residues in the CDR3. Only in-frame clones appear in the TCRdb table, and some are missing; sequencing was by immunoSEQ multiplex PCR. The data show about 43,000 clones, with roughly nine tenths seen just once and roughly 0.7% held by the top ten.

The V call is TRBV28, the J call TRBJ1-1; a weak D match, TRBD1 (5 bases). This clonotype was sampled from a man between 18 and 35 years old with hepatitis C virus infection. Sequencing input: naive CD8+ T cells sorted from blood. This CDR3 reads CASKRDSYNTEAFF. CDR3 in DNA: TGTGCCAGCAAACGGGACTCTTATAACACTGAAGCTTTCTTT.